These T cell receptor beta chains were read from a single sample in a study of HIV-infected patients and healthy controls. TCRdb fed the 5' RACE reads into MiXCR, producing one record per CDR3 protein. The sample consists of 15,000 to 20,000 distinct CDR3 sequences, about 9.4% of them appearing once. The sequenced sample was blood. Receptors originate from an adult in good health. CDR3s include the opening cysteine and the closing phenylalanine or tryptophan. A D gene is named only where the DNA matches it firmly. Rows may omit the clone size; those that give it use once, few, many or a size class.

v_call	j_call	clone_size	d_call	cdr3_nt	cdr3_aa
TRBV6-6	TRBJ2-6	medium-sized	TRBD1	TGTGCCAGCAGTTACACACCGGGACAGGGGGCATTTGGGGCCAACGTCCTGACTTTC	CASSYTPGQGAFGANVLTF
TRBV20-1	TRBJ2-5	many	.	TGCAGTGCTAGAGGAGGGGGGGGGCCTCCGGGGACCCAGTACTTC	CSARGGGGPPGTQYF
TRBV28	TRBJ2-3	.	TRBD2	TGTGCCAGCAGTTTAGCGGGAGTCCTCACAGATACGCAGTATTTT	CASSLAGVLTDTQYF
TRBV28	TRBJ2-1	medium-sized	.	TGTGCCAGCAGCCCTGATAGAAGGCTAGTCGACAATGAGCAGTTCTTC	CASSPDRRLVDNEQFF
TRBV7-6	TRBJ2-5	many	TRBD1	TGTGCCAGCAGCCGACACAGGGGTTCGGAGACCCAGTACTTC	CASSRHRGSETQYF
TRBV30	TRBJ2-7	many	.	TGTGCCTGGAGTGTAGGGCCCCACGAGCAGTACTTC	CAWSVGPHEQYF
TRBV12-3/TRBV12-4	TRBJ2-7	many	TRBD1	TGTGCCAGCAGTTTTGGACAGGGCCCTATCGAGCAGTACTTC	CASSFGQGPIEQYF
TRBV29-1	TRBJ2-7	many	.	TGCAGCGTTCGCGGGACAGACCGCGAGCAGTACTTC	CSVRGTDREQYF
TRBV5-1	TRBJ2-5	many	.	TGCGCCAGCAGCTTAACAGGCCCCGCACAAGAGACCCAGTACTTC	CASSLTGPAQETQYF
TRBV18	TRBJ2-1	once	.	TGTGCCAGCTCACGGGATAGGATCGAGGTACTCAATGAGCAGTTCTTC	CASSRDRIEVLNEQFF
TRBV5-1	TRBJ1-1	many	.	TGCGCCAGCAGCCTGCAGGGCACTGAAGCTTTCTTT	CASSLQGTEAFF